The rows below give T cell receptor beta chains drawn from one sample of a study of blood T cell repertoires in COVID-19. Profiling relied on immunoSEQ multiplex PCR, and the TCRdb table lists in-frame clones only, not all of them. The repertoire has fewer than 250,000 clones, around 86% of them found once; the top ten carry around 3%. Sequencing was performed on peripheral blood. The receptors shown here come from a man in his sixties with acute or convalescent COVID-19. Each CDR3 is given with its conserved first and last residue. The order of the fields is J gene, clone size, D gene, V gene, CDR3 protein, CDR3 DNA. D genes are given only for firm matches. Clone size is shown for a subset of rows, as once, few, many or a class of expanded clone.

>TRBJ2-5|.|TRBD2|TRBV7-6
CASSSTSGGARETQYF
TGTGCCAGCAGCTCCACTAGCGGGGGGGCCAGAGAGACCCAGTACTTC
>TRBJ1-2|.|.|TRBV21-1
CASSKYEIWTGTYYGYTF
TGTGCCAGCAGCAAATACGAAATATGGACAGGGACATACTATGGCTACACCTTC
>TRBJ1-2|.|TRBD1|TRBV19
CASSPQTGNNYGYTF
TGTGCCAGTAGTCCCCAGACAGGGAACAACTATGGCTACACCTTC
>TRBJ1-5|.|.|TRBV11-2
CASSLNRNQPQHF
TGTGCCAGCAGCTTAAACAGGAATCAGCCCCAGCATTTT
>TRBJ2-1|.|TRBD2|TRBV2
CASSGTSGGMNEQFF
TGTGCCAGCAGCGGGACTAGCGGGGGGATGAATGAGCAGTTCTTC
>TRBJ1-3|.|.|TRBV9
CASSVGPSSSGNTIYF
TGTGCCAGCAGCGTAGGGCCATCTTCCTCTGGAAACACCATATATTTT
>TRBJ1-5|.|.|TRBV15
CATKGSRGSNQPQHF
TGTGCCACCAAAGGGTCCCGGGGTAGCAATCAGCCCCAGCATTTT
>TRBJ1-1|.|TRBD1|TRBV15
CATSRDAPGGYTEAFF
TGTGCCACCAGCAGAGATGCCCCAGGGGGATACACTGAAGCTTTCTTT
>TRBJ1-1|.|TRBD1|TRBV10-3
CAISAQGADTEAFF
TGTGCCATCTCGGCCCAGGGGGCAGACACTGAAGCTTTCTTT
>TRBJ2-5|.|TRBD2|TRBV7-9
CASSFSGVLETQYF
TGTGCCAGCAGCTTCAGCGGGGTACTAGAGACCCAGTACTTC
>TRBJ2-5|.|TRBD1|TRBV12-3/TRBV12-4
CASSRTGQETQYF
TGTGCCAGCAGTCGGACAGGGCAAGAGACCCAGTACTTC
>TRBJ1-5|once|.|TRBV19
CASSILGGRPQHF
TGTGCCAGTAGTATTCTGGGGGGTCGGCCCCAGCATTTT
>TRBJ1-5|.|.|TRBV28
CASSFYREQPQHF
TGTGCCAGCAGTTTTTACCGGGAACAGCCCCAGCATTTT
>TRBJ1-3|.|.|TRBV6-5
CASRDPGEPGNTIYF
TGTGCCAGCAGAGACCCAGGGGAACCTGGAAACACCATATATTTT
>TRBJ2-2|.|TRBD1|TRBV28
CASRGQGGGELFF
TGTGCCAGCAGGGGACAGGGGGGCGGGGAGCTGTTTTTT
>TRBJ2-7|many|.|TRBV19
CASSIAGAYEQYF
TGTGCCAGTAGTATAGCGGGGGCCTACGAGCAGTACTTC
>TRBJ2-7|.|TRBD1|TRBV19
CASSKIGTGPYEQYF
TGTGCCAGTAGTAAAATCGGGACAGGTCCCTACGAGCAGTACTTC
>TRBJ1-1|.|TRBD1|TRBV10-3
CAISESSGTENTEAFF
TGTGCCATCAGTGAGTCCTCCGGGACAGAGAACACTGAAGCTTTCTTT
>TRBJ1-6|once|.|TRBV4-2
CASSLQTGGNSPLHF
TGTGCCAGCAGCCTACAAACTGGGGGGAATTCACCCCTCCACTTT
>TRBJ1-1|.|.|TRBV9
CASSVYDRPNTEAFF
TGTGCCAGCAGCGTATATGACAGGCCGAACACTGAAGCTTTCTTT
>TRBJ2-7|.|.|TRBV3-1/TRBV3-2
CATGHLAYEQYF
TGTGCCACCGGACACTTGGCCTACGAGCAGTACTTC
>TRBJ1-3|.|.|TRBV3-1/TRBV3-2
CASSPWGETAGNTIYF
TGTGCCAGCAGCCCTTGGGGGGAAACGGCTGGAAACACCATATATTTT
>TRBJ2-6|.|.|TRBV11-3
CASSPAGGANVLTF
TGTGCCAGCAGCCCGGCGGGAGGGGCCAACGTCCTGACTTTC
>TRBJ1-5|once|.|TRBV18
CASSPYMGGNQPQHF
TGTGCCAGCTCACCTTATATGGGAGGCAATCAGCCCCAGCATTTT
>TRBJ2-1|.|.|TRBV19
CASSPVRAGAHNEQFF
TGTGCCAGTAGTCCGGTGAGGGCGGGGGCCCACAATGAGCAGTTCTTC
>TRBJ2-7|.|TRBD2|TRBV9
CASSPSLLAGGRMSSYEQYF
TGTGCCAGCAGCCCTAGTCTCCTAGCGGGGGGTCGAATGAGCTCCTACGAGCAGTACTTC
>TRBJ1-2|once|.|TRBV6-6
CASTPRGDGYTF
TGTGCCAGCACTCCCCGGGGAGATGGCTACACCTTC
>TRBJ2-1|.|TRBD1|TRBV28
CASSQRTGRDNEQFF
TGTGCCAGCAGTCAAAGGACAGGCCGGGACAATGAGCAGTTCTTC
>TRBJ1-1|.|.|TRBV21-1
CASSSLRGQRRTEAFF
TGTGCCAGCAGCTCCCTCAGGGGGCAAAGGAGGACTGAAGCTTTCTTT